The 8 T cell receptor beta chains listed next were all sequenced from one sample in a study of T cells in Graves' hyperthyroidism and ophthalmopathy. Amplification targeted TCR beta CDR3 regions from RNA transcripts. The TCR CDR3 was amplified in a first-round RT-PCR using the HTBI primer set. Each CDR3 protein is one row after TCRdb ran MiXCR on the multiplex PCR reads. This table holds approximately 480,000 distinct CDR3 sequences, 20% to 25% found once. Material: blood. These receptors originate from a man younger than 30 with Graves' hyperthyroidism.

This clonotype occurred many times. The rearrangement uses TRBV7-8 and TRBJ1-2; D not certain. Germline V lookup: CDR1 SGHVS, CDR2 FQNEAQ. This CDR3 spans 14 amino acids. With 5 bases removed from V and 2 bases from J, the gap between germline ends came to 12 bases. DNA of the CDR3: TGTGCCAGCAGCCCTACCGACAAGAACTATGGCTACACCTTC. Its translation is CASSPTDKNYGYTF.

There are many counts of this clonotype. This chain links TRBV5-5 with TRBJ1-1, with D unclear. The germline V gene has CDR1 SGHKS and CDR2 YYEKEE (reference sequence). V shed 2 bases and J shed 2 bases, with 13 bases lying between them. The CDR3 covers 15 residues. DNA of the CDR3: TGTGCCAGCAGCTTTGGCTGGGCAGCTAACACTGAAGCTTTCTTT. It specifies CASSFGWAANTEAFF.

This clonotype was recorded at least ten times. The V and J genes are TRBV11-2 and TRBJ2-7; D gene ambiguous. V lost 4 bases to trimming and J lost 2 bases, with 12 bases between them. The CDR3 sequence is 14 residues long. Germline lookup yields CDR1 SGHAT and CDR2 FQNNGV. The CDR3 sequence: CASSSYSRTYEQYF. CDR3 nucleotide sequence: TGTGCCAGCAGCTCCTACTCCAGGACCTACGAGCAGTACTTC.

This clonotype was counted ten times or more. The chain combines TRBV30 with TRBJ1-1, with no clear D. Germline loops: CDR1 GTSNPN, CDR2 SVGIG (reference sequence). This CDR3 is built from 14 residues. V was clipped by 0 bases and J by 3 bases, with 11 bases between them. CDR3 residues: CAWSVTLGHTEAFF. In DNA form, the CDR3 reads TGTGCCTGGAGTGTGACTCTCGGACACACTGAAGCTTTCTTT.

Ten or more counts support this clonotype. This chain connects TRBV6-1 to TRBJ2-7, with D possibly being TRBD1 or TRBD2 (5 bases each). The CDR3 is made up of 16 amino acids. Trimming removed 4 bases at V and 1 base at J, with 17 bases between. Germline lookup yields CDR1 MNHNS and CDR2 SASEGT. CDR3 residues: CASSVPPGRPSYEQYF. CDR3 DNA: TGTGCCAGCAGTGTGCCTCCGGGACGACCATCCTACGAGCAGTACTTC.

This clonotype was seen at least ten times. The chain uses TRBV6-1 and TRBJ1-2; D not certain. The CDR3 has 13 residues. CDR1 MNHNS and CDR2 SASEGT come from the germline V gene. Trimming left V 4 bases short and J 8 bases short, with 14 bases between. The CDR3 is CASSGARVGGYTF. In nucleotides, the CDR3 is TGTGCCAGCAGTGGAGCAAGGGTGGGGGGCTACACCTTC.

CDR3 sequence (DNA): TGTGCCAGCAGCCAGTTGCTTAGGAACGAGCAGTACTTC. Amino acids: CASSQLLRNEQYF. The chain links TRBV4-2 to TRBJ2-7, with D hard to call. Trimming removed 3 bases from V and 5 bases from J, with 11 bases in between. The CDR3 totals 13 residues. The germline V gene has CDR1 LGHNA and CDR2 YNFKEQ.

This clonotype was recorded many times. The V call is TRBV6-4, the J call TRBJ1-3; tentative D call: TRBD1 (6 bases). The CDR3 is 14 amino acids. The V gene lost 10 bases and the J gene lost 0 bases, with 13 bases spanning the gap. CDR1 and CDR2 (germline): MRHNA, SNTAGT. CDR3 nucleotide sequence: TGTGCCATTGGGGGGCCATCCTCTGGAAACACCATATATTTT. Amino acid sequence: CAIGGPSSGNTIYF.